What follows describes a single TCR beta chain. These data are taken from a study of technical replicates of blood from a handful of donors. Measured with immunoSEQ multiplex PCR; TCRdb has only the in-frame clones, and not every one. The table includes more than 65,000 clones, about 90% detected once. The CDR3 consists of 15 residues. Trimming took 0 bases from V and 5 from J; bases not matched to a gene: 5. The germline CDR1 and CDR2 sequences are MNHEY and SVGAGI. The chain joins TRBV6-5 to TRBJ2-5; 8 bases align to TRBD2. This clonotype was sampled from a human donor in good health. The sample comprised T cells isolated from PBMCs. The CDR3 DNA is TGTGCCAGCAGTTACTCCAGCGGGAGCCGTGAGACCCAGTACTTC. Its translation: CASSYSSGSRETQYF.